Listed here are 29 T cell receptor beta chains from one sample, sequenced in a study of blood T cell repertoires in COVID-19. The repertoire was sequenced with immunoSEQ multiplex PCR; TCRdb's copy has only in-frame clones and lacks some. The sample lists tens of thousands of clones, roughly 84% occurring once. Sequenced material: peripheral blood. Every receptor here comes from a man in his fifties or sixties with acute or convalescent COVID-19.

The chain uses TRBV10-3 and TRBJ1-5; no definite D call. The CDR3 loop spans 13 amino acids. Per germline, CDR1 ENHRY and CDR2 SYGVKD. V lost 6 bases, J lost 7 bases, and 13 bases lay in between. CDR3 residues: CAIRSAIGQPQHF. In DNA, the CDR3 is TGTGCCATCAGATCGGCAATCGGGCAGCCCCAGCATTTT.

This chain uses TRBV12-3 or TRBV12-4 with TRBJ1-5, with D unresolved. Trimming shortened V by 3 bases and J by 5 bases, and 8 bases separated the two germline ends. This CDR3 region has 13 residues. In DNA form, the CDR3 reads TGTGCCAGCAGTTTCCGGGGTTATCAGCCCCAGCATTTT. Encoded protein: CASSFRGYQPQHF.

The chain carries TRBV7-9 and TRBJ1-2; D is ambiguous. Germline loops: CDR1 SEHNR, CDR2 FQNEAQ (reference sequence). CDR3 size: 15 residues. The V gene lost 1 base and the J gene lost 0 bases, with 9 bases spanning the gap. The CDR3 reads CASSLESGPNYGYTF. DNA for the CDR3: TGTGCCAGCAGCTTAGAGTCAGGCCCTAACTATGGCTACACCTTC.

This chain connects TRBV9 to TRBJ2-3, with TRBD2 matching 9 bases. The CDR3 extends over 17 amino acids. Germline lookup yields CDR1 SGDLS and CDR2 YYNGEE. J gave up 1 base and V 0 bases, and 6 bases lay outside the gene matches. The CDR3 region has the DNA TGTGCCAGCAGCGTAGAGGGAAGCGGGGGGCGCACAGATACGCAGTATTTT. Its translation is CASSVEGSGGRTDTQYF.

The chain recombines TRBV7-8 with TRBJ1-2; unclear D gene. Germline CDR1 and CDR2: SGHVS and FQNEAQ. V lost 5 bases to trimming and J lost 2 bases, with 6 bases between them. This CDR3 has 12 amino acids. DNA of the CDR3: TGTGCCAGCAGCCCGGGAAACTATGGCTACACCTTC. Translated, it gives CASSPGNYGYTF.

The gene calls are TRBV3-1 (or the pseudogene TRBV3-2) and TRBJ2-1; tentatively, D is TRBD2 (6 bases). Between the trimmed V and J ends, which lost 1 base and 6 bases, there was a span of 16 bases. Germline V lookup: CDR1 LGHDT, CDR2 YNNKEL (reference sequence). The CDR3 is 16 residues long. CDR3 DNA sequence: TGTGCCAGCAGCCAAGCTCAGCCCGGGACTTCCAATGAGCAGTTCTTC. It codes for CASSQAQPGTSNEQFF.

The table lists this clone with a few counts. The gene calls are TRBV4-1 and TRBJ1-2; D is unresolved. CDR1 and CDR2 from the germline V gene are MGHRA and YSYEKL. The CDR3 contains 16 residues. The germline V and J ends were trimmed by 4 bases and 3 bases, with 18 bases remaining between them. The CDR3 bases are TGCGCCAGCAGCCGATTAGGGCGGGAGACGGACTATGGCTACACCTTC. Its translation: CASSRLGRETDYGYTF.

The chain uses TRBV12-3 or TRBV12-4 and TRBJ1-1; D might be TRBD1 (6 bases). V lost 0 bases, J lost 11 bases, and 13 bases lay in between. The CDR3 is 13 residues long. CDR3 DNA sequence: TGTGCCAGCAGTTTAGCGCCCTTGGGGGCGGCTTTCTTT. Translation gives CASSLAPLGAAFF.

The CDR3, as DNA: TGTGCCAGCAGCCGAGGGGGCCCAATAAGTCAGCCCCAGCATTTT. Amino acids: CASSRGGPISQPQHF. V usage is TRBV7-8 and J usage is TRBJ1-5; 7 bases are shared with TRBD1. There are 15 residues in the CDR3. Germline lookup yields CDR1 SGHVS and CDR2 FQNEAQ. V gave up 5 bases and J gave up 6 bases; unmatched junction bases: 10. Full variable domain (remainder filled in from reference TRBV7-8 and TRBJ1-5): GAGVSQSPRYKVAKRGQDVALRCDPISGHVSLFWYQQALGQGPEFLTYFQNEAQLDKSGLPSDRFFAERPEGSVSTLKIQRTQQEDSAVYLCASSRGGPISQPQHFGDGTRLSIL.

The rearrangement uses TRBV7-6 and TRBJ1-3; D is possibly TRBD1 (5 bases). In germline, CDR1 is SGHVS, CDR2 FNYEAQ. V lost 0 bases and J 1 base, leaving 22 bases between the germline ends. This CDR3 contains 20 residues. The CDR3 nucleotides are TGTGCCAGCAGCTTAGCTCTTATAGGGACTAAGGTGATATCTGGAAACACCATATATTTT. The encoded protein is CASSLALIGTKVISGNTIYF.

In the case of this clone: This sample also contains other DNA sequences that code for the same CDR3. The rearrangement uses TRBV16 and TRBJ2-7; 7 bases are shared with TRBD1. Germline CDR1 KGHSY, CDR2 FQNENV. The CDR3 is 13 residues long. With V trimmed by 5 bases and J by 2 bases, 3 bases remained unmatched. The CDR3 here is CASSWDRAYEQYF. CDR3 sequence (DNA): TGTGCCAGCAGCTGGGACAGAGCCTACGAGCAGTACTTC. Supplemented by reference TRBV16 and TRBJ2-7, the full variable domain reads GEEVAQTPKHLVRGEGQKAKLYCAPIKGHSYVFWYQQVLKNEFKFLISFQNENVFDETGMPKERFSAKCLPNSPCSLEIQATKLEDSAVYFCASSWDRAYEQYFGPGTRLTVT.

V gene TRBV4-3 combines with J gene TRBJ2-1; 8 bases match TRBD2. The CDR3 covers 16 residues. V shed 3 bases and J 7 bases; nucleotides not matched to a gene: 11. Germline assignment: CDR1 LGHNA and CDR2 YSLEER. The CDR3 loop is CASSQDLGTRKNEQFF. The CDR3 DNA sequence: TGCGCCAGCAGCCAGGACCTCGGGACTAGAAAAAATGAGCAGTTCTTC.

Comment on this clone: The sample has other DNA sequences that encode this CDR3 too. The J gene is TRBJ2-7, the V gene TRBV6-2 or TRBV6-3; TRBD1 is a possible D gene (5 bases). V was shortened by 6 bases and J by 7 bases, with 10 bases between the two germline ends. Germline assignment: CDR1 MNHEY and CDR2 SVGEGT. This CDR3 is built from 11 residues. The CDR3 nucleotides read TGTGCCAGCAGCGACAGTTATGAGCAGTACTTC. Translation gives CASSDSYEQYF.

CDR3 residues: CASSDRGSYGYTF. In nucleotides, the CDR3 is TGTGCCAGCAGTGACAGGGGATCATATGGCTACACCTTC. The chain has TRBV14 and TRBJ1-2; 8 nucleotides match TRBD1. Germline values: CDR1 SGHDN, CDR2 FVKESK. This CDR3 has 13 amino acids. The ends lost 6 bases at V and 5 bases at J; junction bases unmatched: 5.

This clone was counted between two and nine times. The CDR3 DNA reads as TGTGCCACCAGCAGTACTACAGGGCAGAGGCTGTTCTTC. Protein sequence: CATSSTTGQRLFF. V gene TRBV15 combines with J gene TRBJ2-1, with D maybe TRBD1 (6 bases). This CDR3 comprises 13 residues. Germline CDR1 reads LNHNV; CDR2 reads YYDKDF (reference sequence). The ends were cut back, 3 bases at V and 15 bases at J, with 18 bases in the middle.

V and J are TRBV5-6 and TRBJ2-7; TRBD1 agrees at 8 bases. V gave up 1 base and J gave up 7 bases; unmatched junction bases: 4. Germline CDR1 and CDR2: SGHDT and YYEEEE. The length of the CDR3 is 13 residues. CDR3 nucleotide sequence: TGTGCCAGCAGCTTGTTCGGGACAGGAGAGCAGTACTTC. Translation gives CASSLFGTGEQYF. Filled out from reference TRBV5-6 and TRBJ2-7, the complete variable domain reads DAGVTQSPTHLIKTRGQQVTLRCSPKSGHDTVSWYQQALGQGPQFIFQYYEEEERQRGNFPDRFSGHQFPNYSSELNVNALLLGDSALYLCASSLFGTGEQYFGPGTRLTVT.

This rearrangement joins TRBV30 to TRBJ1-4; 7 nucleotides line up with TRBD1. CDR1 and CDR2 (germline): GTSNPN, SVGIG (reference sequence). Trimming removed 5 bases from V and 1 base from J; junction bases left unmatched: 4. The CDR3 has 14 amino acids. In DNA, the CDR3 is TGTGCCTGGTTTAGACAGGGAACTAATGAAAAACTGTTTTTT. It codes for CAWFRQGTNEKLFF.

The CDR3 loop reads CASSLTGTGESGYTF. The CDR3 DNA reads TGTGCCAGCAGTCTAACCGGGACAGGGGAGTCTGGCTACACCTTC. V gene TRBV28 combines with J gene TRBJ1-2, with TRBD1 identical over 10 bases. The CDR3 length is 15 residues. The germline CDR1 and CDR2 sequences are MDHEN and SYDVKM. V gave up 5 bases and J gave up 7 bases; unmatched junction bases: 10.

The rearrangement uses TRBV5-4 and TRBJ2-7, with TRBD1 matching 7 bases. The ends lost 1 base at V and 6 bases at J; junction bases unmatched: 1. This CDR3 has 12 amino acids. Looked up from germline, CDR1 is SGHNT and CDR2 is YYREEE (reference sequence). CDR3 sequence: CASSLTGAEQYF. DNA of the CDR3: TGTGCCAGCAGCTTGACAGGGGCCGAGCAGTACTTC.

V is TRBV4-1 and J is TRBJ2-2; TRBD1 matches 10 bases. V lost 1 base to trimming and J lost 1 base; unmatched junction nucleotides: 3. Germline values: CDR1 MGHRA, CDR2 YSYEKL. This CDR3 region has 17 residues. The chain's CDR3 is CASSQVTGGLNTGELFF. Written as DNA, the CDR3 is TGCGCCAGCAGCCAAGTGACAGGGGGCCTGAACACCGGGGAGCTGTTTTTT.

V is TRBV7-9 and J is TRBJ2-1; 15 bases are a match to TRBD2. Germline values: CDR1 SEHNR, CDR2 FQNEAQ (reference sequence). The CDR3 is 18 amino acids. V was clipped by 5 bases and J by 5 bases; unmatched bases: 10. As DNA, the CDR3 is TGTGCCAGCAGCCCACCCCGGACTAGCGGGGGGGCCGACAATGAGCAGTTCTTC. This sequence encodes CASSPPRTSGGADNEQFF.

This chain joins TRBV4-2 and TRBJ2-1; 14 bases match TRBD2. V was clipped by 4 bases and J by 5 bases; unmatched bases: 4. The CDR3 loop spans 16 amino acids. CDR1 is LGHNA and CDR2 is YNFKEQ in the germline V gene. The CDR3 spells CASSRQGLAGDNEQFF. CDR3 DNA sequence: TGTGCCAGCAGCCGCCAGGGACTAGCGGGAGACAATGAGCAGTTCTTC.

V usage is TRBV12-3 or TRBV12-4 and J usage is TRBJ2-7; 9 nucleotides agree with TRBD1. J gave up 7 bases and V 5 bases, and 6 bases lay outside the gene matches. CDR3 size: 13 residues. In DNA form, the CDR3 reads TGTGCCAGCAGTAAACAGGGGGCGAGGGAGCAGTACTTC. Protein sequence: CASSKQGAREQYF.

The chain is built from TRBV6-5 and TRBJ2-1; a possible D gene is TRBD1 (6 bases). Trimming took off 5 bases at V and 1 base at J, with 12 bases between the two ends. CDR1 is MNHEY and CDR2 is SVGAGI in the germline V gene. There are 15 residues in the CDR3. CDR3 residues: CASSLEGTSYNEQFF. CDR3 in DNA: TGTGCCAGCAGTCTCGAAGGGACATCCTACAATGAGCAGTTCTTC.

This sequence joins TRBV4-2 and TRBJ1-4; D gene uncertain. The germline gives CDR1 LGHNA, CDR2 YNFKEQ. V lost 4 bases and J 5 bases, leaving 11 bases between the germline ends. This CDR3 comprises 14 residues. The CDR3 region is CASSPQTENEKLFF. CDR3 bases: TGTGCCAGCAGCCCCCAGACGGAGAATGAAAAACTGTTTTTT.

This clone was counted a few times. The V call is TRBV10-3, the J call TRBJ2-7; 13 bases match TRBD2. Germline V gene sequence: CDR1 ENHRY, CDR2 SYGVKD. The trim removed 11 bases at V and 3 bases at J, leaving 4 bases unmatched. The CDR3 is 13 amino acids. For the CDR3, the DNA is TGTGCCTCCGGGACTAGCGGGGACTACGAGCAGTACTTC. This codes for CASGTSGDYEQYF.

This clone appeared once. The chain links TRBV6-5 to TRBJ1-2; a possible D gene is TRBD1 (6 bases). The V and J ends lost 6 bases and 4 bases respectively, with 12 bases between them. The CDR3 is 13 residues long. Germline V CDR1 and CDR2: MNHEY, SVGAGI. Here the CDR3 reads CASSPRTAYGYTF. The CDR3 coding sequence is TGTGCCAGCAGCCCGAGGACAGCCTATGGCTACACCTTC.

This chain links TRBV19 with TRBJ1-1; 9 nucleotides align to TRBD1. From germline, CDR1 is LNHDA and CDR2 SQIVND (reference sequence). The CDR3 loop spans 15 amino acids. V was clipped by 4 bases and J by 3 bases; unmatched bases: 6. DNA of the CDR3: TGTGCCAGTAGTACCGCGACAGGGGGGGACACTGAAGCTTTCTTT. Encoded protein: CASSTATGGDTEAFF.

CDR3 in amino acids: CATSRDSQGGNEQFF. The CDR3 DNA reads as TGTGCCACCAGCAGAGATTCGCAGGGAGGCAATGAGCAGTTCTTC. This rearrangement joins TRBV15 to TRBJ2-1; D perhaps matches TRBD2 (6 bases). The CDR3 extends over 15 amino acids. Germline V gives CDR1 LNHNV, CDR2 YYDKDF (reference sequence). Trimming shortened V by 0 bases and J by 6 bases, and 12 bases separated the two germline ends.